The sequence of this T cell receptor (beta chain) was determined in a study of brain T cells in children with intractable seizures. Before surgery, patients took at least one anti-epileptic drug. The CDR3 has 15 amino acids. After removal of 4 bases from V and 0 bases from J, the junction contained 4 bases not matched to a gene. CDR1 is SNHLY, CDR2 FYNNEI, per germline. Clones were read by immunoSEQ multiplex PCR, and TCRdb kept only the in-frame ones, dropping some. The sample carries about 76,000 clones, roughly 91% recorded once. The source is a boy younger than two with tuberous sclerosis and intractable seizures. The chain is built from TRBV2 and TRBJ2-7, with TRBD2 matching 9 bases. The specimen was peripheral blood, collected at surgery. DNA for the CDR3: TGTGCCAGCAGTGTTGCTAGCGGGGTCTCCTACGAGCAGTACTTC. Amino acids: CASSVASGVSYEQYF.